A single sample gave rise to the 26 T cell receptor beta chains below, sequenced in a study of blood T cell repertoires in COVID-19. Produced via immunoSEQ multiplex PCR; TCRdb's table is partial and in-frame only. The sample holds some 170,000 clones, roughly 87% seen once. The sample taken for sequencing was peripheral blood. The origin of the receptors is a woman aged 70 to 79 with acute or convalescent COVID-19.

This clone was seen more than once but under ten times. This chain uses TRBV9 with TRBJ1-5; D may be TRBD1 (5 bases). Trimming pared 0 bases from V and 2 bases from J, leaving 9 bases between. The CDR3 runs 15 residues. In germline, CDR1 is SGDLS, CDR2 YYNGEE. CDR3 residues: CASSVEGNGNQPQHF. CDR3 nucleotide sequence: TGTGCCAGCAGCGTAGAGGGGAATGGCAATCAGCCCCAGCATTTT. The full variable domain, in which reference TRBV9 and TRBJ1-5 provide the parts outside the CDR3, is DSGVTQTPKHLITATGQRVTLRCSPRSGDLSVYWYQQSLDQGLQFLIQYYNGEERAKGNILERFSAQQFPDLHSELNLSSLELGDSALYFCASSVEGNGNQPQHFGDGTRLSIL.

The rearrangement links TRBV7-2 to TRBJ2-3; 7 bases agree with TRBD1. Per germline, CDR1 SGHTA and CDR2 FQGNSA. This CDR3 comprises 13 residues. The trim removed 2 bases at V and 4 bases at J, leaving 0 bases unmatched. The CDR3 sequence: CASSLTGADTQYF. CDR3 DNA sequence: TGTGCCAGCAGCTTAACAGGGGCAGATACGCAGTATTTT.

V gene TRBV10-3 combines with J gene TRBJ2-7, with D perhaps matching TRBD1 (6 bases). CDR1 is ENHRY and CDR2 is SYGVKD in the germline V gene. The V end lost 10 bases, the J end lost 4 bases, and 17 bases lay between the germline ends. The CDR3 loop spans 13 amino acids. The CDR3 protein is CATGRGQGYEQYF. In nucleotides, the CDR3 is TGTGCCACCGGTAGGGGACAAGGTTACGAGCAGTACTTC.

This clone was recorded once. This chain joins TRBV7-2 and TRBJ2-5; 8 nucleotides line up with TRBD2. Germline V gene data show CDR1 as SGHTA and CDR2 as FQGNSA. This CDR3 spans 15 amino acids. V gave up 3 bases and J gave up 2 bases; unmatched junction bases: 5. The CDR3 DNA sequence: TGTGCCAGCAGCTTCCAGCGGGGGACTCAAGAGACCCAGTACTTC. Encoded protein: CASSFQRGTQETQYF.

This chain links TRBV5-5 with TRBJ2-2; 12 bases match TRBD2. The CDR3 has 15 residues. Germline V lookup: CDR1 SGHKS, CDR2 YYEKEE (reference sequence). The junction had 6 bases not matched to a gene; V was cut back by 5 bases and J by 7 bases. CDR3 region: CASSRLAGDHGELFF. CDR3 nucleotides: TGTGCCAGCAGTAGACTAGCGGGAGATCACGGGGAGCTGTTTTTT.

This clone occurred a few times. The chain recombines TRBV28 with TRBJ1-1; D is unresolved. The CDR3 loop spans 15 amino acids. Germline V gene data show CDR1 as MDHEN and CDR2 as SYDVKM. Trimming cost V 3 bases and J 0 bases, with 11 bases left between them. CDR3 loop: CASSLSPRMNTEAFF. Written as DNA, the CDR3 is TGTGCCAGCAGTTTGAGTCCCAGGATGAACACTGAAGCTTTCTTT.

This sequence joins TRBV30 and TRBJ1-1, with unresolved D. This CDR3 is built from 15 residues. Trimming removed 0 bases at V and 1 base at J, with 12 bases between. CDR1 GTSNPN and CDR2 SVGIG come from the germline V gene (reference sequence). The CDR3 nucleotides read TGTGCCTGGAGTGTAGGAGGCCTGCCGAACACTGAAGCTTTCTTT. The encoded protein is CAWSVGGLPNTEAFF.

The rearrangement joins TRBV13 to TRBJ1-2, with 8 bases identical to TRBD1. Germline loops: CDR1 PRHDT, CDR2 FYEKMQ (reference sequence). The CDR3 length is 17 residues. Losses at the gene ends were 5 bases for V and 6 bases for J; bases not matched to a gene: 17. In nucleotides, the CDR3 is TGTGCCAGCAGCATTACCTGGACAGGGACCCCCATTAATGGCTACACCTTC. This translates into CASSITWTGTPINGYTF.

The chain employs TRBV28 and TRBJ1-2, with D hard to call. This CDR3 is 12 amino acids long. CDR1 and CDR2 from the germline V gene are MDHEN and SYDVKM. The V and J ends lost 5 bases and 4 bases respectively, with 8 bases between them. The CDR3 nucleotides are TGTGCCAGCAGTGTCAGAATCTATGGCTACACCTTC. Amino acids: CASSVRIYGYTF.

The rearrangement links TRBV6-2 or TRBV6-3 to TRBJ2-3, with 10 bases fitting TRBD2. Germline V lookup: CDR1 MNHEY, CDR2 SVGEGT. With V trimmed by 6 bases and J by 2 bases, 8 bases remained unmatched. The CDR3 spans 16 residues. CDR3 coding DNA: TGTGCCAGCAGCCCTAGCGGGGGACGAGTCACAGATACGCAGTATTTT. This encodes CASSPSGGRVTDTQYF.

This chain links TRBV2 with TRBJ1-2; 12 bases line up with TRBD1. The CDR3 loop spans 15 amino acids. J gave up 9 bases and V 1 base, and 6 bases lay outside the gene matches. CDR1 SNHLY and CDR2 FYNNEI come from the germline V gene. CDR3 bases: TGTGCCAGCAGTGAAGTACAGGGACAGGGGGCCAGCTACACCTTC. Translation: CASSEVQGQGASYTF.

The chain is built from TRBV27 and TRBJ1-2; TRBD1 agrees at 8 bases. Trimming removed 3 bases from V and 1 base from J; junction bases left unmatched: 19. The CDR3 totals 20 residues. CDR1 is MNHEY, CDR2 SMNVEV, per germline (reference sequence). This CDR3 reads CASSLRRTGPNSASNYGYTF. CDR3 nucleotides: TGTGCCAGCAGTTTGCGACGGACAGGGCCGAACTCGGCTAGTAACTATGGCTACACCTTC.

The chain couples TRBV7-2 to TRBJ2-5; no reliable D call. The CDR3 runs 15 residues. V was shortened by 2 bases and J by 2 bases, with 12 bases between the two germline ends. Per germline, CDR1 SGHTA and CDR2 FQGNSA. The CDR3 here is CASSLNLRRQETQYF. The CDR3 nucleotides read TGTGCCAGCAGCTTAAACTTGCGGAGACAAGAGACCCAGTACTTC. Combining the CDR3 with reference TRBV7-2 and TRBJ2-5 gives the whole variable domain GAGVSQSPSNKVTEKGKDVELRCDPISGHTALYWYRQSLGQGLEFLIYFQGNSAPDKSGLPSDRFSAERTGGSVSTLTIQRTQQEDSAVYLCASSLNLRRQETQYFGPGTRLLVL.

The chain couples TRBV28 to TRBJ1-2, with D possibly matching TRBD1 (5 bases). CDR3 length: 13 residues. V was pared by 7 bases and J by 8 bases, with 17 bases between. Germline V gene data show CDR1 as MDHEN and CDR2 as SYDVKM. The CDR3 region has the DNA TGTGCCAGCACCCGACAGAAGTTTAGAGGCTACACCTTC. This translates into CASTRQKFRGYTF.

The chain links TRBV30 to TRBJ2-5; perhaps TRBD2 as D (5 bases). The CDR3 is made up of 13 amino acids. Trimming took 4 bases from V and 2 from J, leaving 11 bases between them. The V gene's germline CDR1 is GTSNPN and CDR2 SVGIG (reference sequence). The DNA for the CDR3 is TGTGCCTGGACGGGAAGGCAGCAAGAGACCCAGTACTTC. Its protein is CAWTGRQQETQYF.

The chain couples TRBV5-1 to TRBJ2-2; possibly TRBD1 for D (5 bases). The germline V and J ends were trimmed by 4 bases and 3 bases, with 13 bases remaining between them. CDR3 length equals 15 residues. Germline CDR1 and CDR2: SGHRS and YFSETQ. CDR3 sequence (DNA): TGCGCCAGCAGCCTCAGGGTGGGGTACACCGGGGAGCTGTTTTTT. Translated: CASSLRVGYTGELFF.

The chain couples TRBV19 to TRBJ2-1; possible D gene TRBD2, 5 bases. Germline assignment: CDR1 LNHDA and CDR2 SQIVND (reference sequence). Trimming pared 0 bases from V and 2 bases from J, leaving 14 bases between. This CDR3 contains 17 residues. The CDR3 here is CASSIDRIAITYNEQFF. CDR3 DNA sequence: TGTGCCAGTAGTATAGATCGGATAGCGATCACCTACAATGAGCAGTTCTTC.

The V call is TRBV19, the J call TRBJ2-1; 7 bases map to TRBD2. V gave up 6 bases and J gave up 9 bases; unmatched junction bases: 11. The V gene's germline CDR1 is LNHDA and CDR2 SQIVND (reference sequence). This CDR3 has 14 amino acids. This CDR3 is CASSHSGGGSEQFF. The DNA of the CDR3 is TGTGCCAGTAGCCACTCGGGGGGAGGGTCTGAGCAGTTCTTC.

The chain carries TRBV6-5 and TRBJ1-2, with TRBD1 matching over 7 bases. V shed 6 bases and J 2 bases; nucleotides not matched to a gene: 6. The length of the CDR3 is 14 residues. Per germline, CDR1 MNHEY and CDR2 SVGAGI. The chain's CDR3 is CASRTAGQNYGYTF. CDR3 in DNA: TGTGCCAGCAGAACCGCGGGACAGAACTATGGCTACACCTTC.

As regards this clone: The same CDR3 is also encoded by other DNA sequences in this sample. V and J are TRBV7-2 and TRBJ2-1; 11 bases line up with TRBD2. Germline CDR1 and CDR2: SGHTA and FQGNSA. The CDR3 extends over 16 amino acids. Trimming cost V 5 bases and J 0 bases; bases outside gene matches: 3. The CDR3 sequence is CASSASGGSSYNEQFF. DNA of the CDR3: TGTGCCAGCAGCGCTAGCGGGGGGAGCTCCTACAATGAGCAGTTCTTC.

This chain connects TRBV7-2 to TRBJ1-1; possible D gene TRBD1, 5 bases. The CDR3 has 14 residues. From germline, CDR1 is SGHTA and CDR2 FQGNSA. V was shortened by 8 bases and J by 4 bases, with 17 bases between the two germline ends. CDR3 amino acids: CASGKGAPSTEAFF. CDR3 DNA sequence: TGTGCCAGCGGAAAAGGGGCTCCTTCCACTGAAGCTTTCTTT.

V usage is TRBV25-1 and J usage is TRBJ2-7, with 7 nucleotides matching TRBD2. Germline loops: CDR1 MGHDK, CDR2 SYGVNS. CDR3 length: 13 residues. Germline trimming cut 6 bases from V and 3 bases from J; bases unmatched to any gene: 5. In DNA, the CDR3 is TGTGCCAGCAGCCATGGGGGGGACTACGAGCAGTACTTC. It is translated as CASSHGGDYEQYF.

This clone was seen more than once but under ten times. V gene TRBV19 combines with J gene TRBJ2-3, with D tentatively TRBD2 (6 bases). The CDR3 is 14 residues long. Germline V gives CDR1 LNHDA, CDR2 SQIVND (reference sequence). V was trimmed by 3 bases and J by 4 bases, leaving 11 bases between them. CDR3 bases: TGTGCCAGTAGTATCGGGGGTGGATCAGATACGCAGTATTTT. It yields the protein CASSIGGGSDTQYF. Full variable domain (remainder filled in from reference TRBV19 and TRBJ2-3): DGGITQSPKYLFRKEGQNVTLSCEQNLNHDAMYWYRQDPGQGLRLIYYSQIVNDFQKGDIAEGYSVSREKKESFPLTVTSAQKNPTAFYLCASSIGGGSDTQYFGPGTRLTVL.

CDR3 in DNA: TGTGCCAGCAGCTTAGAGGAGGGAGTCGAGCAGTACTTC. This codes for CASSLEEGVEQYF. The chain joins TRBV11-2 to TRBJ2-7; tentatively, D is TRBD2 (6 bases). Germline V gene data show CDR1 as SGHAT and CDR2 as FQNNGV. The CDR3 is made up of 13 amino acids. Trimming removed 0 bases from V and 6 bases from J, with 9 bases in between.

In nucleotides, the CDR3 is TGTGCCTGGAGCCAAGGACAGGTAGTGTTCTTC. Encoded protein: CAWSQGQVVFF. This sequence joins TRBV30 and TRBJ2-1; 7 bases are shared with TRBD1. Trimming at V came to 3 bases and at J to 15 bases, leaving 8 bases not matched to a gene. This CDR3 contains 11 residues. Germline loops: CDR1 GTSNPN, CDR2 SVGIG (reference sequence).

This clone was seen once. The chain recombines TRBV5-1 with TRBJ2-2; 12 positions agree with TRBD2. The CDR3 length is 15 residues. Per the germline V gene, CDR1 is SGHRS and CDR2 is YFSETQ. J was trimmed by 7 bases and V by 3 bases; bases with no gene match: 4. The CDR3 protein is CASSSTSGSHGELFF. The CDR3 DNA reads as TGCGCCAGCAGCTCGACTAGCGGGAGTCACGGGGAGCTGTTTTTT. Full variable domain (outside the CDR3, taken from reference TRBV5-1 and TRBJ2-2): KAGVTQTPRYLIKTRGQQVTLSCSPISGHRSVSWYQQTPGQGLQFLFEYFSETQRNKGNFPGRFSGRQFSNSRSEMNVSTLELGDSALYLCASSSTSGSHGELFFGEGSRLTVL.